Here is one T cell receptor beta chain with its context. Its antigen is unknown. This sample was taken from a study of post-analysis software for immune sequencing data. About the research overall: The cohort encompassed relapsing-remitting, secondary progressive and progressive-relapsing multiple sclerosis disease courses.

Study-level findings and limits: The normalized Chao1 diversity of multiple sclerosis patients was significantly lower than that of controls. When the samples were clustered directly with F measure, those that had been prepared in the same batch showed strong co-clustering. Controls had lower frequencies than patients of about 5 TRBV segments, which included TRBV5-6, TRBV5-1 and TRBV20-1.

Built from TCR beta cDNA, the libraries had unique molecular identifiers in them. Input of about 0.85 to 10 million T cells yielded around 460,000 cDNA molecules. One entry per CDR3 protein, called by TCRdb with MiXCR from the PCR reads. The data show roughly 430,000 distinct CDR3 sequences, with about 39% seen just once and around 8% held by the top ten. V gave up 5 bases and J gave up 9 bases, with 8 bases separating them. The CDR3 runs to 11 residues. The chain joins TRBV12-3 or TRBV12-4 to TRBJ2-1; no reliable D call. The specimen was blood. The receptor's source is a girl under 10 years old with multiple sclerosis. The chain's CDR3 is CASSPRIEQFF. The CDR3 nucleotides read TGTGCCAGCAGTCCCCGCATTGAGCAGTTCTTC.